Listed below are T cell receptor beta chains from one sample, sequenced in a study of CD8 T cells in ankylosing spondylitis. Via MiXCR, TCRdb re-called the 5' RACE reads, giving one row per CDR3 protein. This sample has 250,000 to 350,000 distinct CDR3 sequences; 20% occur once, and the top ten carry roughly 7.4%. The specimen was blood, either unsorted or a sorted T cell fraction (not recorded which). The receptors come from a male donor with ankylosing spondylitis or in good health (not recorded which). Each CDR3 is given with its conserved first and last residue. The D gene is left open where the match is weak. Clone size is shown for a subset of rows, as once, few, many or a class of expanded clone.

size: many; D: NA; J: TRBJ2-3; V: TRBV5-1; DNA: TGCGCCAGCAGCTTGGATTTAGATACGCAGTATTTT; CDR3: CASSLDLDTQYF
size: NA; D: NA; J: TRBJ2-3; V: TRBV20-1; DNA: TGCAGTGCTCCCCTGTGGTGGCTGGGGGATACGCAGTATTTT; CDR3: CSAPLWWLGDTQYF
size: NA; D: TRBD1; J: TRBJ2-1; V: TRBV5-1; DNA: TGCGCCAGCAGCCCGGGACAGGGATGGAATGAGCAGTTCTTC; CDR3: CASSPGQGWNEQFF
size: NA; D: NA; J: TRBJ1-2; V: TRBV10-3; DNA: TGTGCCATCAGTGAAGCCCGGAGGGAATATGGCTACACCTTC; CDR3: CAISEARREYGYTF
size: many; D: TRBD2; J: TRBJ2-3; V: TRBV12-3/TRBV12-4; DNA: TGTGCCAGCAGTCCCTGGACTAGCGGGGGGGCCGCAGATACGCAGTATTTT; CDR3: CASSPWTSGGAADTQYF
size: few; D: NA; J: TRBJ1-5; V: TRBV28; DNA: TGTGCCAGCAGTTTCTCGTATTATAGCAATCAGCCCCAGCATTTT; CDR3: CASSFSYYSNQPQHF
size: many; D: NA; J: TRBJ1-6; V: TRBV20-1; DNA: TGCAGTGCTAGAGATCTACTCCCGGATTCACCCCTCCACTTT; CDR3: CSARDLLPDSPLHF
size: many; D: NA; J: TRBJ2-2; V: TRBV24-1; DNA: TGTGCCACCAGTGATTTGGAAGGTTTCGGGGAGCTGTTTTTT; CDR3: CATSDLEGFGELFF
size: NA; D: NA; J: TRBJ2-2; V: TRBV11-2; DNA: TGTGCCAGCAGCTCCCGACGGGGTGGCGGCATAAACACCGGGGAGCTGTTTTTT; CDR3: CASSSRRGGGINTGELFF
size: few; D: NA; J: TRBJ2-2; V: TRBV27; DNA: TGTGCCAGCAGCCAGGTAGCTGCGAACACCGGGGAGCTGTTTTTT; CDR3: CASSQVAANTGELFF
size: many; D: NA; J: TRBJ2-1; V: TRBV29-1; DNA: TGCAGCGTTGATCCGGGTGGTATCTACAATGAGCAGTTCTTC; CDR3: CSVDPGGIYNEQFF
size: many; D: NA; J: TRBJ2-1; V: TRBV12-3/TRBV12-4; DNA: TGTGCCAGCACCCCCTTTATCGGGGGCTCCTACAATGAGCAGTTCTTC; CDR3: CASTPFIGGSYNEQFF
size: few; D: NA; J: TRBJ1-3; V: TRBV28; DNA: TGTGCCAGCAGTTTAGCGGCAGAAGTCTCTGGAAACACCATATATTTT; CDR3: CASSLAAEVSGNTIYF
size: NA; D: NA; J: TRBJ2-2; V: TRBV7-2; DNA: TGTGCCAGCAGCAGGGGAGTTAGGGCCGGGGAGCTGTTTTTT; CDR3: CASSRGVRAGELFF
size: NA; D: TRBD1; J: TRBJ2-1; V: TRBV12-3/TRBV12-4; DNA: TGTGCCAGCAGTTTAGCGTCCCAGGGGGCGAATGAGCAGTTCTTC; CDR3: CASSLASQGANEQFF
size: NA; D: TRBD1; J: TRBJ2-1; V: TRBV11-1; DNA: TGTGCCAGCAGCTTCTTCCAGGGGGCTGGCTACAATGAGCAGTTCTTC; CDR3: CASSFFQGAGYNEQFF
size: NA; D: NA; J: TRBJ2-6; V: TRBV25-1; DNA: TGTGCCAGCAGTGACGGCTCTGGGACCAACGTCCTGACTTTC; CDR3: CASSDGSGTNVLTF
size: few; D: NA; J: TRBJ1-2; V: TRBV5-3; DNA: TGTGCCAGAAGCAGGTCATCTGGCTACACCTTC; CDR3: CARSRSSGYTF
size: NA; D: NA; J: TRBJ1-6; V: TRBV12-3/TRBV12-4; DNA: TGTGCCAGCAGTTTCTGGACAGAGAATTCACCCCTCCACTTT; CDR3: CASSFWTENSPLHF
size: NA; D: TRBD2; J: TRBJ2-3; V: TRBV4-1; DNA: TGCGCCAGCAGCCCCCTGGCGGGAGTCTCAGATACGCAGTATTTT; CDR3: CASSPLAGVSDTQYF
size: few; D: TRBD1; J: TRBJ1-1; V: TRBV5-1; DNA: TGCGCCAGCAGCTTGTCGGGACAGGGGACTGAAGCTTTCTTT; CDR3: CASSLSGQGTEAFF
size: few; D: TRBD1; J: TRBJ1-1; V: TRBV28; DNA: TGTGCCAGCAGAAACAGGGGGCTCGGCACTGAAGCTTTCTTT; CDR3: CASRNRGLGTEAFF
size: NA; D: TRBD1; J: TRBJ2-5; V: TRBV7-2; DNA: TGTGCCAGCAGCTTGTGGGACAGGGGCCAAGAGACCCAGTACTTC; CDR3: CASSLWDRGQETQYF
size: few; D: NA; J: TRBJ1-1; V: TRBV1; DNA: TGCACCAGCAGCCAGGCCATGGGGGCCCAAAGCGAAGGCACTGAAGCTTTCTTT; CDR3: CTSSQAMGAQSEGTEAFF
size: NA; D: NA; J: TRBJ1-3; V: TRBV7-8; DNA: TGTGCCAGCAGCTCCGTCGGGACCCTTGGAAACACCATATATTTT; CDR3: CASSSVGTLGNTIYF
size: few; D: NA; J: TRBJ1-1; V: TRBV16; DNA: TGTGCCAGCAGCCAATCTATAGGGGGGGGCGTGAACACTGAAGCTTTCTTT; CDR3: CASSQSIGGGVNTEAFF
size: NA; D: NA; J: TRBJ1-3; V: TRBV12-3/TRBV12-4; DNA: TGTGCCAGCAGTTCTACTGGACAGTTCTCTGGAAACACCATATATTTT; CDR3: CASSSTGQFSGNTIYF
size: NA; D: NA; J: TRBJ1-2; V: TRBV30; DNA: TGTGCCTGGAGTGTTTCCCCCGACGCCTATGGCTACACCTTC; CDR3: CAWSVSPDAYGYTF
size: few; D: TRBD2; J: TRBJ2-4; V: TRBV12-3/TRBV12-4; DNA: TGTGCCAGCAGTTTTAGGGAGGGAAACATTCAGTACTTC; CDR3: CASSFREGNIQYF
size: NA; D: NA; J: TRBJ2-1; V: TRBV12-3/TRBV12-4; DNA: TGTGCCAGCAGGGGAGCAGGCCGCTCCTACAATGAGCAGTTCTTC; CDR3: CASRGAGRSYNEQFF
size: few; D: NA; J: TRBJ2-1; V: TRBV6-2/TRBV6-3; DNA: TGTGCCACGTCCGAGGTAGGGGGGGTACTAAATGAGCAGTTCTTC; CDR3: CATSEVGGVLNEQFF
size: few; D: TRBD2; J: TRBJ2-1; V: TRBV20-1; DNA: TGCAGTGCTCCGGATACCGGGACTAGCGGGACCAATGAGCAGTTCTTC; CDR3: CSAPDTGTSGTNEQFF
size: NA; D: NA; J: TRBJ2-5; V: TRBV20-1; DNA: TGCAGTGCTCGGGACCTTGCGGAGACCCAGTACTTC; CDR3: CSARDLAETQYF
size: NA; D: NA; J: TRBJ1-5; V: TRBV20-1; DNA: TGCAGTGCACCCATAGGGGCTAGCAATCAGCCCCAGCATTTT; CDR3: CSAPIGASNQPQHF
size: NA; D: TRBD1; J: TRBJ1-1; V: TRBV6-1; DNA: TGTGCCAGCAGGGAAGGCGGGACAGCGTACACTGAAGCTTTCTTT; CDR3: CASREGGTAYTEAFF
size: NA; D: NA; J: TRBJ2-5; V: TRBV28; DNA: TGTGCCAGCAGTTTATCGGTGACCCAGTACTTC; CDR3: CASSLSVTQYF
size: many; D: TRBD1; J: TRBJ1-3; V: TRBV9; DNA: TGTGCCAGCAGCCCTACAGGGGGCACTTCTGGAAACACCATATATTTT; CDR3: CASSPTGGTSGNTIYF
size: NA; D: TRBD1; J: TRBJ2-5; V: TRBV11-1; DNA: TGTGCCAGCAGCTTAGAACCCAGGGGGCAAGAGACCCAGTACTTC; CDR3: CASSLEPRGQETQYF
size: many; D: TRBD1; J: TRBJ1-5; V: TRBV12-3/TRBV12-4; DNA: TGTGCCAGCAGTTTGAGGGGGCTTCAGCCCCAGCATTTT; CDR3: CASSLRGLQPQHF
size: NA; D: TRBD1; J: TRBJ2-3; V: TRBV29-1; DNA: TGCAGCGCCAAAGGGACAGGGCCAGATACGCAGTATTTT; CDR3: CSAKGTGPDTQYF
size: NA; D: TRBD1; J: TRBJ1-1; V: TRBV20-1; DNA: TGCAGTGCCCACCCGGGACAGGGTCCGAACACTGAAGCTTTCTTT; CDR3: CSAHPGQGPNTEAFF
size: NA; D: NA; J: TRBJ2-1; V: TRBV7-2; DNA: TGTGCCAGCAGCTTAGGTGTACAGGGCGAGCAGTTCTTC; CDR3: CASSLGVQGEQFF
size: few; D: TRBD2; J: TRBJ2-2; V: TRBV29-1; DNA: TGCAGCGTGGCCGGGGGGGCGCGAACCGGGGAGCTGTTTTTT; CDR3: CSVAGGARTGELFF
size: NA; D: NA; J: TRBJ1-4; V: TRBV11-1; DNA: TGTGCCAGCAGCTTAACCGGGACGGGTGAAAAACTGTTTTTT; CDR3: CASSLTGTGEKLFF
size: NA; D: TRBD2; J: TRBJ2-1; V: TRBV5-4; DNA: TGTGCCAGCAGCCAAGGAGCGGGGGTATACAATGAGCAGTTCTTC; CDR3: CASSQGAGVYNEQFF
size: few; D: TRBD1; J: TRBJ2-2; V: TRBV27; DNA: TGTGCCAGCAGTCCACGACAGGGAAGGGCCACCACCGGGGAGCTGTTTTTT; CDR3: CASSPRQGRATTGELFF
size: many; D: TRBD2; J: TRBJ2-3; V: TRBV5-1; DNA: TGCGCCAGCAGCCCAAGGACTAGCGGGGGGATCACAGATACGCAGTATTTT; CDR3: CASSPRTSGGITDTQYF
size: NA; D: NA; J: TRBJ2-1; V: TRBV6-6; DNA: TGTGCCAGCTACGGGGGCCGCAATGAGCAGTTCTTC; CDR3: CASYGGRNEQFF
size: few; D: TRBD1; J: TRBJ2-1; V: TRBV3-1; DNA: TGTGCCAGCCGCTTAGGGGGCAGCTCCTACAATGAGCAGTTCTTC; CDR3: CASRLGGSSYNEQFF
size: NA; D: TRBD2; J: TRBJ2-3; V: TRBV5-1; DNA: TGCGCCAGCAGCCTGACTAGCGGGAGACTGGATACGCAGTATTTT; CDR3: CASSLTSGRLDTQYF
size: NA; D: NA; J: TRBJ2-2; V: TRBV20-1; DNA: TGCAGTGCTAGTGTTCCCTGGCAGACCGGGGAGCTGTTTTTT; CDR3: CSASVPWQTGELFF
size: NA; D: TRBD1; J: TRBJ1-2; V: TRBV27; DNA: TGTGCCAGCAGTTTCCTCGGGACAGGGGATTATCGCTACACCTTC; CDR3: CASSFLGTGDYRYTF
size: NA; D: NA; J: TRBJ1-2; V: TRBV20-1; DNA: TGCAGTGCTAGAGAGGGCAGCTCGAACTATGGCTACACCTTC; CDR3: CSAREGSSNYGYTF
size: few; D: NA; J: TRBJ2-1; V: TRBV5-1; DNA: TGCGCCAGCAGCACAACTAATGAGCAGTTCTTC; CDR3: CASSTTNEQFF
size: NA; D: TRBD1; J: TRBJ2-1; V: TRBV7-3; DNA: TGTGCCAGCAGCTCACCGGGACAGTACAATGAGCAGTTCTTC; CDR3: CASSSPGQYNEQFF
size: NA; D: NA; J: TRBJ2-3; V: TRBV12-3/TRBV12-4; DNA: TGTGCCAGCAGCTTAGACAGGACACGCACAGATACGCAGTATTTT; CDR3: CASSLDRTRTDTQYF